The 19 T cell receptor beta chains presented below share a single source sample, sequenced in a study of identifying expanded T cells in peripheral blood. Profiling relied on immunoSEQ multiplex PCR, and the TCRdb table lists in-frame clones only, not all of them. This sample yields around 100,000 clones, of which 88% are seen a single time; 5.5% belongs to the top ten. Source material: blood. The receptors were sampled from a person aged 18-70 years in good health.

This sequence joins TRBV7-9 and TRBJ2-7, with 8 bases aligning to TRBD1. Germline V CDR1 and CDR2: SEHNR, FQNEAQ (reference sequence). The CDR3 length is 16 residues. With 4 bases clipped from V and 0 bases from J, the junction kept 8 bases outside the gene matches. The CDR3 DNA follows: TGTGCCAGCAGCTCGGACAGGACAGGGAGCTCCTACGAGCAGTACTTC. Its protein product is CASSSDRTGSSYEQYF.

The chain's CDR3 is CASGLVSVSLGGNQPQHF. DNA for the CDR3: TGTGCTAGTGGTTTGGTGTCTGTGTCTCTAGGCGGCAATCAGCCCCAGCATTTT. The gene calls are TRBV12-5 and TRBJ1-5; D call uncertain. The CDR3 spans 18 residues. V was cut by 0 bases and J by 2 bases, with 17 bases left in between. In germline, CDR1 is LGHNT, CDR2 FRNRAP.

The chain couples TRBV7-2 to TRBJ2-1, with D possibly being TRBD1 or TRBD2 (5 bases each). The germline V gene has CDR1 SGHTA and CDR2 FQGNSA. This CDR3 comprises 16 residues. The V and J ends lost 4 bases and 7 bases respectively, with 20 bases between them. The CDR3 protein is CASSSPRGPYTNEQFF. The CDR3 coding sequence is TGTGCCAGCAGCTCCCCCCGGGGCCCCTACACAAATGAGCAGTTCTTC. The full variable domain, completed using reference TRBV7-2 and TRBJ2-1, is GAGVSQSPSNKVTEKGKDVELRCDPISGHTALYWYRQSLGQGLEFLIYFQGNSAPDKSGLPSDRFSAERTGGSVSTLTIQRTQQEDSAVYLCASSSPRGPYTNEQFFGPGTRLTVL.

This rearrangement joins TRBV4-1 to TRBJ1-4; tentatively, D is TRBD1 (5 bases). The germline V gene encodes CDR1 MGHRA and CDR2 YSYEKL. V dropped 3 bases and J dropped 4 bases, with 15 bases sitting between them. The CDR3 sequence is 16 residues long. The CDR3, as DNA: TGCGCCAGCAGCCATGAATTGCAGGGTTATAATGAAAAACTGTTTTTT. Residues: CASSHELQGYNEKLFF.

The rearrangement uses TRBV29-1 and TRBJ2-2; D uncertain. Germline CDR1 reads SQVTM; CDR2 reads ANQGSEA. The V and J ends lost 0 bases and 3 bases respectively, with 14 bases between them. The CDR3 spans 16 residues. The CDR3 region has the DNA TGCAGCGTTGAAGAAGGGTCCGGGCGCGACACCGGGGAGCTGTTTTTT. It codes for CSVEEGSGRDTGELFF.

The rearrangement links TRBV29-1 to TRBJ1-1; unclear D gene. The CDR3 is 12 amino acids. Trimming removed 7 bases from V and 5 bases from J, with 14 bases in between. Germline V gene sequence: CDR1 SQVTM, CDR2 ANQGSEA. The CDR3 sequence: CSACAGETEAFF. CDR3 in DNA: TGCAGCGCCTGCGCGGGAGAAACTGAAGCTTTCTTT.

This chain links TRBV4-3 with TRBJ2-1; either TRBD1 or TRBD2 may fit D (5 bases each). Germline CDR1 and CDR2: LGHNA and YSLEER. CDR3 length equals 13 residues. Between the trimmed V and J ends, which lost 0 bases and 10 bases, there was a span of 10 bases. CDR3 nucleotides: TGCGCCAGCAGCCAAGACAGGGACCGGGAGCAGTTCTTC. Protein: CASSQDRDREQFF.

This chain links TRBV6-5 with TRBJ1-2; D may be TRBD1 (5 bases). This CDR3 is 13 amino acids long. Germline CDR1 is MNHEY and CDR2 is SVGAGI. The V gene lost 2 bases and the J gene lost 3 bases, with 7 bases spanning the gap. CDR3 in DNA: TGTGCCAGCAGTTACGGGACTCACTATGGCTACACCTTC. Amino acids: CASSYGTHYGYTF.

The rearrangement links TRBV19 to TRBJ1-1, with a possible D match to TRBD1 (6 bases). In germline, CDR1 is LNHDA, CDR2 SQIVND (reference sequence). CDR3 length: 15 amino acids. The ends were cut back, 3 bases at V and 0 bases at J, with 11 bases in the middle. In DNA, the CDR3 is TGTGCCAGTAGTATCCGGACAGACATGAACACTGAAGCTTTCTTT. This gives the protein CASSIRTDMNTEAFF.

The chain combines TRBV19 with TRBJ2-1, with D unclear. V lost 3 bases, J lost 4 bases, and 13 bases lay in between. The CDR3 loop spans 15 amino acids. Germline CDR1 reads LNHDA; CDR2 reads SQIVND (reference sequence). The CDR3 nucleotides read TGTGCCAGTAGTATTCGCACCCCAATTTACAATGAGCAGTTCTTC. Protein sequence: CASSIRTPIYNEQFF.

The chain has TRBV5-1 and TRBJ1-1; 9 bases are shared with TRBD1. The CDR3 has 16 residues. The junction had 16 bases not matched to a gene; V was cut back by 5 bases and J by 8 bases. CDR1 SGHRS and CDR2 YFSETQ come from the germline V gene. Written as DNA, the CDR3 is TGCGCCAGCAGTTACACAGGGGGCATTAATTTCGGGGAAGCTTTCTTT. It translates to CASSYTGGINFGEAFF.

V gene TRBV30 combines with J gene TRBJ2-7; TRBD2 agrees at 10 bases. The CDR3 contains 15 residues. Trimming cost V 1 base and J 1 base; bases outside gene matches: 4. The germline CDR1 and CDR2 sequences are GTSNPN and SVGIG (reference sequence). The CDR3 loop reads CAWSAGLATSYEQYF. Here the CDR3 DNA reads TGTGCCTGGAGTGCGGGACTAGCGACGTCCTACGAGCAGTACTTC.

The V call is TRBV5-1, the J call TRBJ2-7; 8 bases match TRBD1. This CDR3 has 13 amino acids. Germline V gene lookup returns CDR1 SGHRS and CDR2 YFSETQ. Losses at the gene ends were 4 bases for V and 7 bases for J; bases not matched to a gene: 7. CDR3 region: CASSGTGDREQYF. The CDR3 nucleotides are TGCGCCAGCAGCGGAACCGGGGACAGGGAGCAGTACTTC.

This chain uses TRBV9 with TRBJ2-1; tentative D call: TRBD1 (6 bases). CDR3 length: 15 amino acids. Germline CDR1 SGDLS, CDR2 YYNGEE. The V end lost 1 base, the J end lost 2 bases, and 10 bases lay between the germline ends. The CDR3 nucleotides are TGTGCCAGCAGCGTAACCGGGACACCCTACAATGAGCAGTTCTTC. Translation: CASSVTGTPYNEQFF. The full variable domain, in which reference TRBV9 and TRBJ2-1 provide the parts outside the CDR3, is DSGVTQTPKHLITATGQRVTLRCSPRSGDLSVYWYQQSLDQGLQFLIQYYNGEERAKGNILERFSAQQFPDLHSELNLSSLELGDSALYFCASSVTGTPYNEQFFGPGTRLTVL.

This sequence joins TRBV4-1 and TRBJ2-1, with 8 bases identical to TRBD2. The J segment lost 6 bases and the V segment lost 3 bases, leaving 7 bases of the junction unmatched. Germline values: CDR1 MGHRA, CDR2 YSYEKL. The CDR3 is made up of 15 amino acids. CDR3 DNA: TGCGCCAGCAGCCATGGGACGGGAGGGGGCAATGAGCAGTTCTTC. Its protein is CASSHGTGGGNEQFF.

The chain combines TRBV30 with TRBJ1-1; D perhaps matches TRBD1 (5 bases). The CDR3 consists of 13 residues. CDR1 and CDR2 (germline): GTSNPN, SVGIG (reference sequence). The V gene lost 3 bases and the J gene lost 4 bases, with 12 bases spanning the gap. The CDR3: CAWRGEGGTEAFF. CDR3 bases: TGTGCCTGGAGAGGGGAGGGTGGCACTGAAGCTTTCTTT.

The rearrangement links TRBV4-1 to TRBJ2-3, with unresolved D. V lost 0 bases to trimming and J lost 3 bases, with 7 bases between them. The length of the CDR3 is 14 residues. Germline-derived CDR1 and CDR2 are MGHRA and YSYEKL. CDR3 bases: TGCGCCAGCAGCCAAGATCAGGCTACAGATACGCAGTATTTT. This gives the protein CASSQDQATDTQYF.

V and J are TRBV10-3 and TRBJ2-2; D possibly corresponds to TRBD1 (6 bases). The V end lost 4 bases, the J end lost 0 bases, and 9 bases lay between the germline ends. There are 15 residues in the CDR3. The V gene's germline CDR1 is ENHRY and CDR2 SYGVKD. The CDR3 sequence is CAISAPGANTGELFF. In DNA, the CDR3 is TGTGCCATCAGTGCACCAGGGGCGAACACCGGGGAGCTGTTTTTT.

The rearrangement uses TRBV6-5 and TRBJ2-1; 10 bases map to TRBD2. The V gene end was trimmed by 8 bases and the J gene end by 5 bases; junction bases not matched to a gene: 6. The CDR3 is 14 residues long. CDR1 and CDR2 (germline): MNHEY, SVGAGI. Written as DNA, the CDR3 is TGTGCCAGCGGCCCTAGCGGGAGCCACAATGAGCAGTTCTTC. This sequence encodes CASGPSGSHNEQFF.